Listed here is a single T cell receptor beta chain. The target of this receptor is not known. Its ends do not fully match the called genes, so a read error is possible. This sample stems from a study of breast tumors, draining lymph nodes, adjacent tissues (TCRdb year 2016). Regarding the research as a whole: The study compared TCR beta repertoires across tumor, adjacent nontumor tissue and axillary lymph nodes from breast cancer patients. The study aimed to assess the relationships and possible T-cell exchange between tumor, surrounding tissue and draining lymph node repertoires in human breast cancer. General findings and caveats noted by the study authors: Tumors showed preferential V and J gene usage, and their T-cell repertoire diversity fell below that of lymph nodes yet above that of nontumor tissue. The study presented the conclusion that tumor T cells originate in lymph nodes as consistent with a hypothesis, not as something directly demonstrated. Tumor and nontumor tissue repertoires were significantly more similar in luminal-like than in basal-like breast cancer. The data were considered consistent with most tumor T cells being derived from the lymph node and subsequently expanding within tumor tissue.

The CDR3 spans 12 residues, from the cysteine through the phenylalanine. Only the CDR3 portion is preserved as DNA: 36 bases, with reading frame beginning at the first base. CDR1 KGHDR and CDR2 SFDVKD were looked up in the germline V gene. Reads for this sample came from an Illumina HiSeq 2000. TCR beta chain libraries were generated by multiplex PCR amplification. High-throughput sequencing was used to analyze the amplified TCR beta chain products. Using fastp at Q25 and MiXCR, TCRdb reprocessed the public reads and kept productive beta chains. Under each unique CDR3 protein, matching rows form one entry showing the most common genes and DNA. Recorded for this sample are about 230,000 distinct CDR3 sequences; 32% of them occurred a single time. Roughly 1.5% of the sample rests with the top ten. Lymph node samples came from the axillary draining lymph nodes of breast cancer patients.

Sequenced material: axillary lymph node tissue. This clonotype was sampled from a female donor with breast cancer. Some clones in this sample may be carry-over from other donors' samples. The rearrangement joined TRBV24-1 to TRBJ2-1; 8 bases in the middle match TRBD1. The CDR3 has the sequence CATRGQRNEQFF. Read as DNA, the sequence is TGTGCGACCAGGGGGCAACGGAATGAGCAGTTCTTC.